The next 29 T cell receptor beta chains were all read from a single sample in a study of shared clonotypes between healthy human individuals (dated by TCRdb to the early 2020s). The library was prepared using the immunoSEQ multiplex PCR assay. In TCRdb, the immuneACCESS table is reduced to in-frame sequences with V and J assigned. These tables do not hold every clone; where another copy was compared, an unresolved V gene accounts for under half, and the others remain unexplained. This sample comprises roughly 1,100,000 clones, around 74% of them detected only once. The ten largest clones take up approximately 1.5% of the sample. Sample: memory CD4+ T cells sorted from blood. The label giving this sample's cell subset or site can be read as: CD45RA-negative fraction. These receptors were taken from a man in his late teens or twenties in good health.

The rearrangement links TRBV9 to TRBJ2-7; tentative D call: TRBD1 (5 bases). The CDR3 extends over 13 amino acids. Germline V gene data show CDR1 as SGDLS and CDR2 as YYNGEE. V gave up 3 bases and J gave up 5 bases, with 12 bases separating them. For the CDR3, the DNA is TGTGCCAGCAGCGATGGGGCTTGGGACGAGCAGTACTTC. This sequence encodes CASSDGAWDEQYF.

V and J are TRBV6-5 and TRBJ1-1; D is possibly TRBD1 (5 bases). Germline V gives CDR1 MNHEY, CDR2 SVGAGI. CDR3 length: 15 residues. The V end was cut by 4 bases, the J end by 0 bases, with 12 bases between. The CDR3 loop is CASSSQGPMNTEAFF. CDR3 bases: TGTGCCAGCAGTTCCCAGGGACCCATGAACACTGAAGCTTTCTTT.

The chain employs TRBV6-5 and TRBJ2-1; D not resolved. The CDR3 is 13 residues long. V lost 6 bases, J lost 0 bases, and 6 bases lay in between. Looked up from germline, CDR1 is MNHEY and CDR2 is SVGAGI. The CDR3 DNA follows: TGTGCCAGCAGGGAGAGCTCCTACAATGAGCAGTTCTTC. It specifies CASRESSYNEQFF.

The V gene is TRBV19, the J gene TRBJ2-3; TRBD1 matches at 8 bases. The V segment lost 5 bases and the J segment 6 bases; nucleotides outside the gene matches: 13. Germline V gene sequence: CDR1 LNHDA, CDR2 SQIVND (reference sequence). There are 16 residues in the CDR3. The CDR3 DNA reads TGTGCCAGTAGTTCCAGGGGGCAGGGTAGGGAGGATACGCAGTATTTT. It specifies CASSSRGQGREDTQYF.

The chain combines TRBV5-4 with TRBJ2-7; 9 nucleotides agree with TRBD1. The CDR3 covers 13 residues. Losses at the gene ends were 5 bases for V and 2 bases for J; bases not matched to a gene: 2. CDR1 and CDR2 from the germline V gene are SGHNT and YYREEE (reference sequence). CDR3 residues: CASSRDRAYEQYF. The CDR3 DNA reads TGTGCCAGCAGTCGGGACAGGGCCTACGAGCAGTACTTC.

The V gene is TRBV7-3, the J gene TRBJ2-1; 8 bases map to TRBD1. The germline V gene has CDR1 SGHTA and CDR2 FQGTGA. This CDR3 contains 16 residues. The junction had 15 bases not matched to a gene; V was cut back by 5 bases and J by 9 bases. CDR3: CASSPLNSPTGGEQFF. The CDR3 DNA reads TGTGCCAGCAGCCCGCTCAATAGCCCCACAGGGGGTGAGCAGTTCTTC.

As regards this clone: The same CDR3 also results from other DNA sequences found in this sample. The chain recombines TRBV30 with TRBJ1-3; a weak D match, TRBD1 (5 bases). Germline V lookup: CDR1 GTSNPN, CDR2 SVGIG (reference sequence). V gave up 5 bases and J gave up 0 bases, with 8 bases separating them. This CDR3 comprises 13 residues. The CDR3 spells CAWAQGSGNTIYF. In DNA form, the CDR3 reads TGTGCCTGGGCTCAGGGCTCTGGAAACACCATATATTTT. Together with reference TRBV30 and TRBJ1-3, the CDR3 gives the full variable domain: SQTIHQWPATLVQPVGSPLSLECTVEGTSNPNLYWYRQAAGRGLQLLFYSVGIGQISSEVPQNLSASRPQDRQFILSSKKLLLSDSGFYLCAWAQGSGNTIYFGEGSWLTVV.

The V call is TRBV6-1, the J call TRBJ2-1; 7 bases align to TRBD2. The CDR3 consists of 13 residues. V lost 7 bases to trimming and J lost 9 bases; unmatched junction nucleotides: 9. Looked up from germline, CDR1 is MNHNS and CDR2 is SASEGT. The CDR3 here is CASTLLGRGEQFF. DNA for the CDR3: TGTGCCAGCACCCTCTTGGGGAGGGGTGAGCAGTTCTTC.

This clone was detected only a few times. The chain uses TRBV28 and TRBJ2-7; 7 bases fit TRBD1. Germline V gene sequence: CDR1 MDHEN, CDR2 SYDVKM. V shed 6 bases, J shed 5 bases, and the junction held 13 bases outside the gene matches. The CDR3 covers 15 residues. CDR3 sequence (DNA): TGTGCCAGCAGGTCGTGGACAGGAATATTCGACGAGCAGTACTTC. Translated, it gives CASRSWTGIFDEQYF.

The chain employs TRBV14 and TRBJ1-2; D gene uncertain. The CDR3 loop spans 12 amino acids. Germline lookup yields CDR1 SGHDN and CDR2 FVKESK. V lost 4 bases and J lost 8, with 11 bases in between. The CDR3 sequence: CASSPYSGGYTF. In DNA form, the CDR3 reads TGTGCCAGCAGCCCGTACTCGGGGGGCTACACCTTC.

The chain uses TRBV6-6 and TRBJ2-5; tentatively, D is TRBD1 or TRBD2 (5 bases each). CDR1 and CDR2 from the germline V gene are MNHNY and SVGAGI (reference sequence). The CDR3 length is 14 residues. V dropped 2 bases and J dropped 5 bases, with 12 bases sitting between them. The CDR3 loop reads CASSYGTVGETQYF. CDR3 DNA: TGTGCCAGCAGTTACGGGACCGTGGGGGAGACCCAGTACTTC.

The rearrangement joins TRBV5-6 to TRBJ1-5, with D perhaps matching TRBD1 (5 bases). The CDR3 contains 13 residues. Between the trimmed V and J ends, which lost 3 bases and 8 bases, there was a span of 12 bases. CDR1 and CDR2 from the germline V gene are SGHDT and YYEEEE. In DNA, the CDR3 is TGTGCCAGCAGCTGGGGCAGGGATGAGCCCCAGCATTTT. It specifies CASSWGRDEPQHF.

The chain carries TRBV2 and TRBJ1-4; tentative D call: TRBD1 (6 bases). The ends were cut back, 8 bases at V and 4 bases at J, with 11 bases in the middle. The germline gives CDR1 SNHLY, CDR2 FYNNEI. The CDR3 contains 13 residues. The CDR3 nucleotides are TGTGCCAGCCAACCAGGGGTTAATGAAAAACTGTTTTTT. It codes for CASQPGVNEKLFF.

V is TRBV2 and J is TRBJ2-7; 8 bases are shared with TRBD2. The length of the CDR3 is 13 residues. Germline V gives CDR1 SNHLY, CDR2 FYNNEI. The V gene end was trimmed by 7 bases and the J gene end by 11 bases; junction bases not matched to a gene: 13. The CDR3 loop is CASKLSSGAAKYF. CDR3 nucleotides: TGTGCCAGCAAACTAAGTAGCGGGGCGGCGAAGTACTTC.

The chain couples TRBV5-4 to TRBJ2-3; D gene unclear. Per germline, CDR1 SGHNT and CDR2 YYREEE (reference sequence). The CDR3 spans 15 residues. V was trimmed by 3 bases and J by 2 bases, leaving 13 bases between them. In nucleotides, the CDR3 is TGTGCCAGCAGCTCCTCCGTGGCCCTCACAGATACGCAGTATTTT. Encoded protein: CASSSSVALTDTQYF. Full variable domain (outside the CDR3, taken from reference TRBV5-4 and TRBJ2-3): ETGVTQSPTHLIKTRGQQVTLRCSSQSGHNTVSWYQQALGQGPQFIFQYYREEENGRGNFPPRFSGLQFPNYSSELNVNALELDDSALYLCASSSSVALTDTQYFGPGTRLTVL.

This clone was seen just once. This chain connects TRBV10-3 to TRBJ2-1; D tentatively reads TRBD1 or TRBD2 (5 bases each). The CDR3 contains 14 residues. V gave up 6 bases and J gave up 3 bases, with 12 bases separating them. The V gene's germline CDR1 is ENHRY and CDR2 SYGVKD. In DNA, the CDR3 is TGTGCCATCAGGGGGACGGGTCTCTACAATGAGCAGTTCTTC. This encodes CAIRGTGLYNEQFF.

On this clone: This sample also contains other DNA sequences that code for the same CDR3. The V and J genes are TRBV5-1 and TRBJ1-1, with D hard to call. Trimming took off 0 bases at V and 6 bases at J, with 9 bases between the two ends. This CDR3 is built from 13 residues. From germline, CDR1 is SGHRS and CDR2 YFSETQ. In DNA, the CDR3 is TGCGCCAGCAGCTTGGCAGGAACCGCTGAAGCTTTCTTT. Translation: CASSLAGTAEAFF.

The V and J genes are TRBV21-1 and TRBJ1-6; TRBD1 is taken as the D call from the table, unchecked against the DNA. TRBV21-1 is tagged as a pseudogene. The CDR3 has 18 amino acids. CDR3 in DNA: TGTGCCAGCAGCAATGAGGGGGTCCGGAGCTCCTATAATTCACCCCTCCACTTT. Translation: CASSNEGVRSSYNSPLHF.

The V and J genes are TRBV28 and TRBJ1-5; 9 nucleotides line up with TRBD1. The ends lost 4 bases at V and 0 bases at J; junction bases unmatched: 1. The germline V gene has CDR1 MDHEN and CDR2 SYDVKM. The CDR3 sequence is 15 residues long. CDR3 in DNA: TGTGCCAGCAGTTCGACAGGGGGTAGCAATCAGCCCCAGCATTTT. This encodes CASSSTGGSNQPQHF.

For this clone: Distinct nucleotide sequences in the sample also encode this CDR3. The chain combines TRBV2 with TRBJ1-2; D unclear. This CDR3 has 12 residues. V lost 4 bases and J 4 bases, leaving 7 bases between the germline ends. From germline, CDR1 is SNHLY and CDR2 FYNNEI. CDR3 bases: TGTGCCAGCAGTGGATCGGGCTATGGCTACACCTTC. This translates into CASSGSGYGYTF.

The CDR3 here is CASSIDSNYGYTF. The CDR3 DNA follows: TGTGCCAGTAGTATAGACAGCAACTATGGCTACACCTTC. This chain connects TRBV19 to TRBJ1-2; D is unresolved. The CDR3 sequence is 13 residues long. The ends were cut back, 0 bases at V and 2 bases at J, with 4 bases in the middle. CDR1 is LNHDA, CDR2 SQIVND, per germline (reference sequence).

Here the CDR3 DNA reads TGTGCCAGCAGCGCAACGGGCTCAAAAGAGACCCAGTACTTC. As protein: CASSATGSKETQYF. This rearrangement joins TRBV2 to TRBJ2-5; D not certain. The CDR3 has 14 residues. The V and J ends lost 6 bases and 3 bases respectively, with 14 bases between them. Germline V gene sequence: CDR1 SNHLY, CDR2 FYNNEI.

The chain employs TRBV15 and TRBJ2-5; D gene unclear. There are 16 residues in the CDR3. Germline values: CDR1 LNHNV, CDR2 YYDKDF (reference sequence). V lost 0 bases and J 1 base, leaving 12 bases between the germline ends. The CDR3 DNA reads TGTGCCACCAGCAGAGAGGTTTTTGGGATCCAAGAGACCCAGTACTTC. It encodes CATSREVFGIQETQYF.

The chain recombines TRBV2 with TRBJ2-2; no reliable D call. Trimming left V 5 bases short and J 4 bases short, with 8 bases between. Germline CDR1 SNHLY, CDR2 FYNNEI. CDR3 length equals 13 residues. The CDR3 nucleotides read TGTGCCAGCAGTATGACGGCCACCGGGGAGCTGTTTTTT. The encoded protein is CASSMTATGELFF.

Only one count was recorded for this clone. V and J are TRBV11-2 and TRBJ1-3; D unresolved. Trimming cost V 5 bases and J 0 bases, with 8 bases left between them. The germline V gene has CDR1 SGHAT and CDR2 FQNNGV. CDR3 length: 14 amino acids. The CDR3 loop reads CASSGWDSGNTIYF. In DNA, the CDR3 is TGTGCCAGCAGCGGGTGGGACTCTGGAAACACCATATATTTT.

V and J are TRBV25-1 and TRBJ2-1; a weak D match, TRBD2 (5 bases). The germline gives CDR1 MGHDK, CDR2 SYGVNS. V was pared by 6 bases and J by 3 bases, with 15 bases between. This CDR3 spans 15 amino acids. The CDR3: CASSQAERIYNEQFF. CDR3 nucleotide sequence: TGTGCCAGCAGCCAAGCGGAGCGAATCTACAATGAGCAGTTCTTC.

The CDR3 is CASSRDRDPSGANVLTF. CDR3 in DNA: TGTGCCAGCAGTAGGGACAGGGACCCCTCTGGGGCCAACGTCCTGACTTTC. The V call is TRBV27, the J call TRBJ2-6, with 9 bases identical to TRBD1. The CDR3 sequence is 17 residues long. Germline CDR1 reads MNHEY; CDR2 reads SMNVEV (reference sequence). With 5 bases clipped from V and 0 bases from J, the junction kept 5 bases outside the gene matches.

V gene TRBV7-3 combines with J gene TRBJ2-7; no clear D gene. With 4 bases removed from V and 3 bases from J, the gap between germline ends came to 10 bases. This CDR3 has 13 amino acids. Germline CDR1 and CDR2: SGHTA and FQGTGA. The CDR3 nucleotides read TGTGCCAGCAGCTCCGGCCCGAACTACGAGCAGTACTTC. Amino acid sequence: CASSSGPNYEQYF. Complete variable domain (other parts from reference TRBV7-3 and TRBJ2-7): GAGVSQTPSNKVTEKGKYVELRCDPISGHTALYWYRQSLGQGPEFLIYFQGTGAADDSGLPNDRFFAVRPEGSVSTLKIQRTERGDSAVYLCASSSGPNYEQYFGPGTRLTVT.

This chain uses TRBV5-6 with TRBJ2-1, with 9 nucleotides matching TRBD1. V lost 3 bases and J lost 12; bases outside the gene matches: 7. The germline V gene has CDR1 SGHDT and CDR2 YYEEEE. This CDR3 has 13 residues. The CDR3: CASSSPGQGRQFF. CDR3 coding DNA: TGTGCCAGCAGCTCACCGGGACAGGGACGGCAGTTCTTC.